This TCR beta chain was profiled in a study of blood T cell repertoires in COVID-19. Study details: The United States, Italy and Spain supplied acute and convalescent COVID-19 samples. PBMCs, B-cell-depleted T cells, or T cells provided the cDNA or gDNA that made up the material.

In the source study's methods: Amplified reference gene primers provided the basis for estimating nucleated cell counts. The assay was immunoSEQ multiplex PCR, and TCRdb's table has in-frame clones only and misses some. From that table come the V and J calls and clone size; the DNA was used to work out D and trimming. The sample yields 75,000 to 100,000 clones, over 80% seen once. Trimming left V 4 bases short and J 0 bases short, with 12 bases between. Germline loops: CDR1 SGHDN, CDR2 FVKESK. The CDR3 is made up of 15 amino acids. The V call is TRBV14, the J call TRBJ1-1; D remains unclear. The sequence came from a human donor in a cohort sampled during active COVID-19. The sample taken for sequencing was peripheral blood. The chain's CDR3 is CASSRGGSLNTEAFF. The CDR3, as DNA: TGTGCCAGCAGCCGGGGAGGCTCCCTGAACACTGAAGCTTTCTTT. The whole variable domain, filled in from reference TRBV14 and TRBJ1-1, reads EAGVTQFPSHSVIEKGQTVTLRCDPISGHDNLYWYRRVMGKEIKFLLHFVKESKQDESGMPNNRFLAERTGGTYSTLKVQPAELEDSGVYFCASSRGGSLNTEAFFGQGTRLTVV.